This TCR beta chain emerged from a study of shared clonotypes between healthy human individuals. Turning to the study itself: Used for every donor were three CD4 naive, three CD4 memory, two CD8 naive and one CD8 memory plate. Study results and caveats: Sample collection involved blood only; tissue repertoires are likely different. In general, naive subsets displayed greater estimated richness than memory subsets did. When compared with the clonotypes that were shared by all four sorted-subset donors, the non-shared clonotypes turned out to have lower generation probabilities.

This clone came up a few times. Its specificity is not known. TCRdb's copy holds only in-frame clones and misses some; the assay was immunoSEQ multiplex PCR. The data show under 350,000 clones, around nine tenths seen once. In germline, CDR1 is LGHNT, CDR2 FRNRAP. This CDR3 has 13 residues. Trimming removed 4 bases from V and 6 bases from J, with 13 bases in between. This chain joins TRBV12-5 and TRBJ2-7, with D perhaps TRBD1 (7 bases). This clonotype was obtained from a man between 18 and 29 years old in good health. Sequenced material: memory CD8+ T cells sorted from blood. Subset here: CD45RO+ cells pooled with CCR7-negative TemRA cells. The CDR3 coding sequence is TGTGCTAGTGGTTACGGAGGGGGCGGCGAGCAGTACTTC. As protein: CASGYGGGGEQYF.